These T cell receptor beta chains were read from a single sample in a study of blood T cell repertoires in COVID-19. The repertoire was sequenced with immunoSEQ multiplex PCR; TCRdb's copy has only in-frame clones and lacks some. The table lists under 300,000 clones, 85% to 90% of them singletons, with roughly 3.9% in the top ten. Sequencing was performed on peripheral blood. The receptors here all came from a middle-aged woman with acute or convalescent COVID-19. Both conserved end residues are part of each CDR3. D genes are given only for firm matches. A clone size is listed for some rows: how often the clone was seen (once, few, many), or a class if it is expanded.

clone_size	d_call	v_call	cdr3_length	j_call	cdr3_aa	cdr3_nt
few	TRBD1	TRBV27	17	TRBJ2-2	CASSLSPTGVATGELFF	TGTGCCAGCAGTTTATCCCCAACAGGGGTGGCCACCGGGGAGCTGTTTTTT
NA	TRBD1	TRBV7-9	15	TRBJ1-2	CASSSGTGVRYGYTF	TGTGCCAGCAGCTCCGGGACAGGGGTTAGGTATGGCTACACCTTC
few	NA	TRBV28	15	TRBJ1-2	CASSLVVTGNYGYTF	TGTGCCAGCAGTTTAGTGGTAACGGGGAACTATGGCTACACCTTC
NA	TRBD1	TRBV3-1/TRBV3-2	16	TRBJ2-1	CASSRFTGGTVNEQFF	TGTGCCAGCAGCAGATTTACAGGGGGCACAGTCAATGAGCAGTTCTTC
NA	NA	TRBV6-5	15	TRBJ1-5	CASRQTGQNYQPQHF	TGTGCCAGCAGGCAAACGGGACAAAATTATCAGCCCCAGCATTTT
NA	NA	TRBV2	16	TRBJ1-5	CASSPEFSGANQPQHF	TGTGCCAGCAGTCCCGAGTTTTCAGGTGCAAATCAGCCCCAGCATTTT
NA	NA	TRBV9	16	TRBJ2-4	CASSVGADLAKNIQYF	TGTGCCAGCAGCGTAGGGGCAGATCTAGCCAAAAACATTCAGTACTTC
NA	NA	TRBV3-1/TRBV3-2	17	TRBJ1-5	CASSPPTVGEDGQPQHF	TGTGCCAGCAGCCCCCCCACGGTAGGGGAGGATGGTCAGCCCCAGCATTTT
NA	TRBD2	TRBV19	16	TRBJ2-1	CASTTSGGAFRNEQFF	TGTGCCAGCACCACTAGCGGGGGGGCCTTTCGAAATGAGCAGTTCTTC
NA	NA	TRBV14	15	TRBJ1-2	CASSHAQGARRGYTF	TGTGCCAGCAGCCATGCCCAAGGGGCGCGTCGTGGCTACACCTTC
NA	TRBD1	TRBV10-2	14	TRBJ1-1	CASSEFTGAPEAFF	TGCGCCAGCAGTGAGTTTACAGGGGCCCCTGAAGCTTTCTTT
NA	TRBD1	TRBV5-1	14	TRBJ1-1	CASSFADRIGEAFF	TGCGCCAGCAGCTTCGCGGACAGGATCGGTGAAGCTTTCTTT
NA	TRBD1	TRBV6-2/TRBV6-3	17	TRBJ1-6	CASSYFWTGMNNSPLHF	TGTGCCAGCAGTTACTTCTGGACAGGGATGAATAATTCACCCCTCCACTTT
NA	TRBD2	TRBV25-1	15	TRBJ2-5	CATSTFEGGEETQYF	TGTGCCACCTCGACTTTTGAGGGAGGGGAAGAGACCCAGTACTTC
NA	TRBD1	TRBV5-1	15	TRBJ1-2	CASSLAAGGSDGYTF	TGCGCCAGCAGCTTGGCGGCAGGGGGAAGCGATGGCTACACCTTC
NA	TRBD1	TRBV5-6	12	TRBJ1-4	CATSTGGVKLFF	TGTGCCACGTCGACAGGGGGGGTGAAACTGTTTTTT
NA	NA	TRBV29-1	14	TRBJ2-1	CSVPSRGPSGEQFF	TGCAGCGTGCCCTCGAGGGGGCCAAGCGGGGAGCAGTTCTTC
NA	TRBD1	TRBV10-2	14	TRBJ1-2	CASRETGIHYGYTF	TGCGCCAGCAGAGAGACAGGGATCCACTATGGCTACACCTTC
NA	TRBD1	TRBV10-3	16	TRBJ1-1	CAISESNSGQHTEAFF	TGTGCCATCAGTGAGTCGAACTCGGGACAGCACACTGAAGCTTTCTTT
once	TRBD1	TRBV5-6	14	TRBJ1-2	CASKWGTANYGYTF	TGTGCCAGCAAGTGGGGGACAGCTAACTATGGCTACACCTTC
NA	NA	TRBV13	17	TRBJ1-6	CASSKRWWVAGNSPLHF	TGTGCCAGCAGCAAACGGTGGTGGGTGGCGGGTAATTCACCCCTCCACTTT
NA	NA	TRBV21-1	16	TRBJ2-2	CASSKAGMSNTGELFF	TGTGCCAGCAGCAAAGCCGGGATGTCGAACACCGGGGAGCTGTTTTTT
once	TRBD1	TRBV6-6	12	TRBJ1-1	CASRTGGSEAFF	TGTGCCAGCCGAACAGGGGGCTCTGAAGCTTTCTTT
once	NA	TRBV9	11	TRBJ2-3	CASSEGDTQYF	TGTGCCAGCAGCGAGGGGGATACGCAGTATTTT
few	NA	TRBV6-5	15	TRBJ1-3	CASSYSWSSGNTIYF	TGTGCCAGCAGTTACTCTTGGAGCTCTGGAAACACCATATATTTT
NA	NA	TRBV6-5	13	TRBJ1-1	CASRRGSNPEAFF	TGTGCCAGCAGGCGGGGAAGTAATCCTGAAGCTTTCTTT
few	TRBD1	TRBV4-2	15	TRBJ1-2	CASSQDDRGGYGYTF	TGTGCCAGCAGCCAAGATGACAGGGGCGGATATGGCTACACCTTC
NA	NA	TRBV5-1	14	TRBJ1-4	CASSLTGRDEKLFF	TGCGCCAGCAGCTTGACAGGGAGAGATGAAAAACTGTTTTTT
NA	TRBD2	TRBV11-2	16	TRBJ2-5	CASSLGWRGSQETQYF	TGTGCCAGCAGCTTAGGGTGGCGGGGGTCCCAAGAGACCCAGTACTTC
NA	NA	TRBV5-6	17	TRBJ1-6	CASSTGVLRSYNSPLHF	TGTGCCAGCAGCACCGGGGTTCTCAGGTCCTATAATTCACCCCTCCACTTT
NA	TRBD1	TRBV2	14	TRBJ2-5	CASKGRQGALDLDF	TGTGCCAGCAAGGGACGGCAGGGGGCGCTGGACTTGGACTTC
NA	NA	TRBV25-1	14	TRBJ1-2	CASKGFQSNYGYTF	TGTGCCAGCAAGGGGTTTCAGTCCAACTATGGCTACACCTTC
NA	TRBD1	TRBV9	16	TRBJ1-1	CASSVHKGQGDTEAFF	TGTGCCAGCAGCGTTCACAAGGGACAGGGGGACACTGAAGCTTTCTTT
NA	NA	TRBV5-4	13	TRBJ1-1	CASTRRLNTEAFF	TGTGCCAGCACTCGCAGGTTGAACACTGAAGCTTTCTTT
NA	NA	TRBV9	14	TRBJ2-1	CASSAAGPGNEQFF	TGTGCCAGCAGCGCTGCGGGGCCCGGGAATGAGCAGTTCTTC
once	TRBD1	TRBV19	18	TRBJ2-1	CASSATVLTGGRGNEQFF	TGTGCCAGTAGTGCCACTGTCCTAACAGGGGGCAGGGGCAATGAGCAGTTCTTC
NA	TRBD2	TRBV3-1/TRBV3-2	16	TRBJ2-1	CASSRKSGGANNEQFF	TGTGCCAGCAGCCGTAAGTCGGGGGGGGCTAACAATGAGCAGTTCTTC
NA	NA	TRBV5-4	13	TRBJ2-5	CASSFSAWETQYF	TGTGCCAGCAGCTTTAGCGCCTGGGAGACCCAGTACTTC
NA	TRBD1	TRBV9	16	TRBJ2-3	CASSPPGGGGTDTQYF	TGTGCCAGCAGCCCCCCAGGGGGCGGAGGCACAGATACGCAGTATTTT
NA	TRBD1	TRBV5-1	14	TRBJ2-2	CATRGQLNTGELFF	TGCGCCACCAGGGGACAGTTGAACACCGGGGAGCTGTTTTTT